These T cell receptor beta chains were read from a single sample in a study of blood T cell repertoires in COVID-19. Here immunoSEQ multiplex PCR was the method, and the copy in TCRdb shows in-frame clones only, minus some. The sample lists some 220,000 clones; 86% were seen once. The sequenced sample consisted of PBMCs or T cells enriched from blood (not recorded which). All receptors derive from a woman aged 40 to 49 with acute COVID-19. CDR3s include the opening cysteine and the closing phenylalanine or tryptophan. A D gene is named only where the DNA matches it firmly. The size field is filled for only some rows; it gives once, few, many or a size class.

clone_size	v_call	d_call	j_call	cdr3_aa	cdr3_nt
.	TRBV19	.	TRBJ1-6	CASSSLNSPLHF	TGTGCCAGTAGTTCCTTGAATTCACCCCTCCACTTT
once	TRBV15	.	TRBJ2-5	CATSTRLGLEQETQYF	TGTGCCACCAGCACCCGACTGGGGCTAGAACAAGAGACCCAGTACTTC
.	TRBV9	TRBD1	TRBJ1-1	CASSGYRGLGTEAFF	TGTGCCAGCAGCGGTTACAGGGGGCTAGGCACTGAAGCTTTCTTT
.	TRBV5-1	.	TRBJ1-1	CASSLVSGVYTEAFF	TGCGCCAGCAGCTTGGTGTCGGGTGTCTACACTGAAGCTTTCTTT
.	TRBV7-9	.	TRBJ1-2	CASSLEQGRYTF	TGTGCCAGCAGCTTAGAACAGGGACGCTACACCTTC
.	TRBV6-5	TRBD1	TRBJ2-2	CASRGTGEFGELFF	TGTGCCAGCAGGGGGACAGGGGAATTCGGGGAGCTGTTTTTT
.	TRBV6-5	.	TRBJ1-1	CASSYSFEGRGEAFF	TGTGCCAGCAGTTACTCTTTTGAGGGCCGGGGTGAAGCTTTCTTT
.	TRBV11-3	TRBD1	TRBJ1-1	CASSLGQGRDTEAFF	TGTGCCAGCAGCTTGGGACAGGGGAGAGACACTGAAGCTTTCTTT
.	TRBV7-6	TRBD2	TRBJ2-1	CASSLAGLAGAPYNEQFF	TGTGCCAGCAGCTTAGCGGGACTAGCGGGGGCCCCCTACAATGAGCAGTTCTTC
.	TRBV13	.	TRBJ1-2	CASSTYYSGDGYTF	TGTGCCAGCAGCACCTACTACTCCGGGGATGGCTACACCTTC
.	TRBV14	.	TRBJ1-2	CASSLIGQERGYTF	TGTGCCAGCAGCCTAATCGGACAAGAACGAGGCTACACCTTC
.	TRBV19	TRBD1	TRBJ1-2	CASTPTGFGYTF	TGTGCCAGTACCCCGACAGGGTTTGGCTACACCTTC
.	TRBV3-1/TRBV3-2	TRBD1	TRBJ2-1	CASSYDRGSLFRNEQFF	TGTGCCAGCAGCTACGACAGGGGTTCCCTATTTCGTAATGAGCAGTTCTTC
.	TRBV9	.	TRBJ2-2	CASSVGVGTGELFF	TGTGCCAGCAGCGTAGGAGTCGGCACCGGGGAGCTGTTTTTT
.	TRBV5-8	TRBD1	TRBJ2-1	CASSLAEGARHEQFF	TGTGCCAGCAGCTTGGCCGAGGGGGCTAGGCATGAGCAGTTCTTC
.	TRBV7-2	.	TRBJ2-2	CASSLSSGSLSPGELFF	TGTGCCAGCAGCCTAAGCTCAGGGTCCCTCTCCCCCGGGGAGCTGTTTTTT
.	TRBV7-6	.	TRBJ1-1	CASSLTTAWNTEAFF	TGTGCCAGCAGCTTGACGACAGCGTGGAACACTGAAGCTTTCTTT
.	TRBV12-5	.	TRBJ1-3	CAGGGSSGNTIYF	TGTGCGGGAGGTGGGAGCTCTGGAAACACCATATATTTT
.	TRBV6-5	TRBD1	TRBJ2-7	CASSYKNRGPYEQYF	TGTGCCAGCAGTTACAAAAACAGGGGCCCCTACGAGCAGTACTTC
.	TRBV19	.	TRBJ2-1	CASSFRGKTSYNEQFF	TGTGCCAGTAGTTTCCGGGGTAAGACGTCCTACAATGAGCAGTTCTTC
.	TRBV2	TRBD1	TRBJ2-3	CASREGQGWADTQYF	TGTGCCAGCCGGGAGGGACAGGGGTGGGCAGATACGCAGTATTTT
.	TRBV13	.	TRBJ1-2	CASSLEIRTAVNYGYTF	TGTGCCAGCAGCTTAGAAATTAGGACAGCGGTAAACTATGGCTACACCTTC
once	TRBV4-1	TRBD1	TRBJ1-6	CASSQPTGTGGFSGNSPLHF	TGCGCCAGCAGCCAACCTACCGGGACAGGGGGATTTTCTGGTAATTCACCCCTCCACTTT
.	TRBV11-3	.	TRBJ1-1	CASSLEPGTEAFF	TGTGCCAGCAGCTTAGAGCCGGGCACTGAAGCTTTCTTT
.	TRBV19	.	TRBJ1-1	CASSMVTGSRTEAFF	TGTGCCAGTAGTATGGTAACGGGGTCTCGCACTGAAGCTTTCTTT
.	TRBV6-5	.	TRBJ1-6	CASTPGRNSPLHF	TGTGCCAGCACTCCGGGGAGGAATTCACCCCTCCACTTT
once	TRBV9	TRBD1	TRBJ1-6	CASSGTGAPVYNSPLHF	TGTGCCAGCAGCGGGACAGGGGCCCCCGTTTATAATTCACCCCTCCACTTT
.	TRBV10-3	.	TRBJ1-2	CAIRDSTMDGYTF	TGTGCCATCAGGGACAGCACCATGGATGGCTACACCTTC
.	TRBV6-1	TRBD1	TRBJ1-6	CASSENRGLNSPLHF	TGTGCCAGCAGTGAAAACAGGGGGCTTAATTCACCCCTCCACTTT
.	TRBV6-4	TRBD1	TRBJ1-2	CASSDTGTGGGYTF	TGTGCCAGCAGTGACACCGGGACAGGGGGCGGCTACACCTTC
.	TRBV6-1	.	TRBJ1-2	CASSEGAGYGYTF	TGTGCCAGCAGTGAGGGAGCCGGCTATGGCTACACCTTC
.	TRBV25-1	.	TRBJ1-6	CASSGTTGFGSPLHF	TGTGCCAGCAGTGGGACTACAGGTTTTGGCTCACCCCTCCACTTT
few	TRBV27	.	TRBJ1-1	CASSDPPGPNTEAFF	TGTGCCAGCAGTGATCCCCCCGGTCCGAACACTGAAGCTTTCTTT
few	TRBV6-5	TRBD1	TRBJ2-3	CASSTGTGGADTQYF	TGTGCCAGCAGTACCGGGACAGGGGGGGCAGATACGCAGTATTTT
few	TRBV21-1	.	TRBJ1-1	CATPRTGLTEAFF	TGTGCCACCCCCAGAACAGGGTTGACTGAAGCTTTCTTT
.	TRBV10-1	TRBD2	TRBJ2-1	CASSRGTSGGHINEQFF	TGCGCCAGCAGCCGCGGGACTAGCGGGGGGCACATCAATGAGCAGTTCTTC
.	TRBV5-4	TRBD1	TRBJ1-2	CASSLGQDEYGYTF	TGTGCCAGCAGCCTAGGACAGGATGAGTATGGCTACACCTTC
.	TRBV10-1	TRBD1	TRBJ1-6	CASKRRPDRGNNSPLHF	TGCGCCAGCAAAAGGCGCCCTGACAGGGGAAATAATTCACCCCTCCACTTT
.	TRBV6-5	TRBD1	TRBJ1-2	CASSYLAGTGNGYTF	TGTGCCAGCAGTTACCTCGCCGGGACAGGGAACGGCTACACCTTC
.	TRBV21-1	.	TRBJ2-7	CASSKGSRGGGLVPYEQYF	TGTGCCAGCAGCAAAGGCTCGCGGGGTGGTGGGCTCGTACCCTACGAGCAGTACTTC
.	TRBV6-5	.	TRBJ2-2	CASSYLSSTGELFF	TGTGCCAGCAGTTACTTGTCATCCACCGGGGAGCTGTTTTTT
.	TRBV3-1/TRBV3-2	.	TRBJ1-1	CASSSRGTPNTEAFF	TGTGCCAGCAGCTCGAGGGGGACCCCGAACACTGAAGCTTTCTTT
.	TRBV19	.	TRBJ1-6	CASSISNSPLHF	TGTGCCAGTAGTATAAGCAATTCACCCCTCCACTTT
.	TRBV4-1	TRBD1	TRBJ2-2	CASSHTGTGGFGELFF	TGCGCCAGCAGCCATACCGGGACAGGGGGCTTTGGGGAGCTGTTTTTT
once	TRBV2	TRBD2	TRBJ2-5	CASRPSGAFQETQYF	TGTGCCAGCAGGCCTAGCGGGGCATTCCAAGAGACCCAGTACTTC
.	TRBV25-1	TRBD1	TRBJ1-2	CASSAETGVGGYTF	TGTGCCAGCAGTGCAGAAACAGGGGTGGGTGGCTACACCTTC
.	TRBV25-1	.	TRBJ1-3	CASSPSSFSGNTIYF	TGTGCCAGCAGCCCAAGCTCCTTCTCTGGAAACACCATATATTTT
.	TRBV7-2	.	TRBJ1-4	CASSHSPTNEKLFF	TGTGCCAGCAGCCATAGCCCAACTAATGAAAAACTGTTTTTT
.	TRBV4-2	TRBD1	TRBJ1-4	CASSQNRDSEKLFF	TGTGCCAGCAGCCAAAACCGGGACAGTGAAAAACTGTTTTTT
.	TRBV7-3	.	TRBJ2-7	CASSLYRRRRDSYEQYF	TGTGCCAGCAGCTTATATCGTCGGAGGAGGGACTCCTACGAGCAGTACTTC
.	TRBV29-1	TRBD1	TRBJ1-2	CSVRGDRGYYGYTF	TGCAGCGTTAGAGGGGACAGGGGATACTATGGCTACACCTTC
once	TRBV6-5	.	TRBJ1-1	CASSVTSEAFF	TGTGCCAGCAGCGTGACATCTGAAGCTTTCTTT
.	TRBV4-1	.	TRBJ1-1	CASSQDPLFKTGETYREAFF	TGCGCCAGCAGCCAAGATCCCCTGTTTAAGACAGGAGAAACTTACAGGGAAGCTTTCTTT